The clone carrying this T cell receptor beta chain was detected only once. Its antigen remains unknown. This specimen comes from a study of early stage breast cancer tumors. Study-level information: Most of the 16 invasive tumors were ER+, PR+ and HER2-.

Method: immunoSEQ multiplex PCR; TCRdb's copy keeps in-frame clones and lacks some. This sample has approximately 20,000 clones, with about four fifths found just once. The CDR3 spans 16 residues. The germline V and J ends were trimmed by 5 bases and 0 bases, with 12 bases remaining between them. Germline CDR1 and CDR2: SGHNT and YYREEE (reference sequence). Whole-study results and caveats: Comparing each tissue with blood distinguished tumor from normal in most of the 16 patients. Compared with adjacent normal breast, tumors showed 2.5 to 3-fold denser, more clonal T cells. Most shared enriched TCRB sequences were commonly generated ones.

The TCR sequence derives from a person aged 65 to 85 with breast cancer. The specimen was blood. This chain uses TRBV5-4 with TRBJ2-6; unclear D gene. Written as DNA, the CDR3 is TGTGCCAGCAGGAAGCAGGTCCACTCTGGGGCCAACGTCCTGACTTTC. Translated: CASRKQVHSGANVLTF.